This TCR beta chain emerged from a study of PD-1 blockade in classical Hodgkin lymphoma (dated by TCRdb to about 2020). A note on the overall study: Nivolumab dosing was 3 mg/kg intravenously every 2 weeks, continuing until either disease progression or unacceptable toxicity. To define a peripheral blood immune signature of response to PD-1 blockade in classical Hodgkin lymphoma, the study combined TCR beta sequencing with CyTOF. The paper as a whole reports these results and caveats: Baseline TCR diversity was reported to be lower in newly diagnosed patients than in healthy donors and to be lower still in relapsed/refractory patients. Baseline diversity similar to that of newly diagnosed patients was observed in trial patients achieving complete response, whereas significantly lower diversity was observed in partial responders and progressors. Lower diversity was seen in patients whose nivolumab began less than 1 year after ASCT, and these patients were left out of later analyses so that immune reconstitution would not confound the results. CD4+ but not CD8+ TCR diversity rose significantly by C4D1 (p=0.0027 vs p=0.16), most apparent in complete responders (p=0.02). The study was restricted to a single clinical trial cohort, and the causes of repertoire differences, possibly disease activity or prior therapy, were left undefined.

On this clone: This receptor's antigen is unknown. Base qualities were left out, and no much larger clone turns up one base away.

The germline V and J ends show losses of 5 bases and 0 bases respectively, and no gene match explains 12 bases of the junction. CDR1 and CDR2 (SNHLY, FYNNEI) derive from the germline V gene. Reading from cysteine to phenylalanine, the CDR3 counts 17 amino acids. Here the CDR3 DNA is all that survives: 51 bases in frame from base 1. Sample time point, as interpreted from the label and publication: cycle 4 day 1 (C4D1), after 6 weeks of nivolumab. Every trial patient had relapsed following autologous stem cell transplantation, and prior brentuximab vedotin exposure was what differed among cohorts A, B and C. A total of around 59 patients with relapsed/refractory classical Hodgkin lymphoma made up the trial cohort, and each patient's best overall response was complete response, partial response or progressive disease. In the multi-cohort phase II CheckMate 205 trial, trial patients received single-agent nivolumab. An independent review committee assessed best overall response by applying the 2007 International Working Group response criteria. Trial PBMCs were collected immediately before nivolumab initiation (C1D1) and during therapy at cycle 2 day 1 and cycle 4 day 1. Peripheral blood was collected in 8 mL Vacutainer Cell Preparation Tubes, from which PBMCs were isolated by centrifugation and then cryopreserved.

Genomic DNA was isolated using the Qiagen DNeasy kit from unsorted PBMCs as well as from negatively selected CD4+ and CD8+ fractions. Using primers that anneal to V and J segments, immunoSEQ multiplex PCR amplified the TCR beta CDR3 regions. A synthetic immune receptor repertoire was used to minimize amplification bias, and any residual bias was removed computationally once sequencing was done. Per the source publication's procedure: Custom Python scripts were used to quantify repertoire diversity as the Shannon entropy index. Unsorted, CD4+ and CD8+ repertoires were analyzed separately, except in combined analyses where CD4+ and CD8+ sequences were merged in silico. A clone counted as expanded when the clone's frequency after treatment rose at least 2-fold relative to C1D1, and clones undetected at baseline were given a pseudocount of 0.5. Clones with 0 or 1 copy at C1D1 were defined as singleton clones, while clones with 2 or more copies were defined as non-singleton clones. Clones expanded in unsorted samples were labelled as CD4+, CD8+ or unknown by matching protein sequences in sorted samples from the same patient. Wilcoxon tests were applied to paired samples to test diversity changes from C1D1 to C4D1. The source is immuneACCESS, and TCRdb retained only in-frame sequences with V and J called. Part of the clones is not carried over; for the studies checked, unresolved V genes explain less than half of this, and the remainder is unexplained. V and J calls and clone size are those listed in that table; D and trimming were worked out from the DNA. Present in this sample are approximately 61,000 clones, 70% to 90% of which were seen just once. The top ten clones comprise about 8.1% of the sample.

This clonotype was obtained from a human donor with classical Hodgkin lymphoma. The starting material was peripheral blood mononuclear cells (PBMCs), obtained before the fourth cycle of nivolumab. Rearrangement joined TRBV2 to TRBJ1-1; 7 central nucleotides agree with TRBD1. The CDR3 is CASSSRQGGVMNTEAFF. The bases read TGTGCCAGCAGTTCCAGACAGGGCGGCGTCATGAACACTGAAGCTTTCTTT.